These 4 T cell receptor beta chains share one sample of origin, sequenced in a study of blood T cell repertoires in COVID-19. TCRdb's table, derived via immunoSEQ multiplex PCR, lists solely in-frame clones and lacks some. This repertoire shows under 250,000 clones, about 86% found once; its top ten account for under 6.5%. Material: peripheral blood. The source of these receptors is a man between 60 and 70 years old with acute or convalescent COVID-19.

CDR3 sequence: CASSWDLAGTGDGYTF. The CDR3 DNA follows: TGTGCCAGCAGTTGGGACTTGGCGGGGACAGGGGACGGCTACACCTTC. The V call is TRBV28, the J call TRBJ1-2, with 10 bases identical to TRBD1. The germline V gene has CDR1 MDHEN and CDR2 SYDVKM. The CDR3 is 16 amino acids. The V segment lost 4 bases and the J segment 8 bases; nucleotides outside the gene matches: 13.

The chain links TRBV12-3 or TRBV12-4 to TRBJ1-1; TRBD1 matches 11 bases. With V trimmed by 6 bases and J by 8 bases, 5 bases remained unmatched. This CDR3 spans 13 amino acids. The CDR3 region has the DNA TGTGCCAGCAGCTGGGGACAGGGGGTGGAAGCTTTCTTT. Its translation: CASSWGQGVEAFF.

This chain joins TRBV30 and TRBJ1-2; D gene uncertain. Germline lookup yields CDR1 GTSNPN and CDR2 SVGIG (reference sequence). Trimming left V 2 bases short and J 4 bases short, with 14 bases between. The CDR3 is 14 residues long. The CDR3 reads CAWSTYPSVYGYTF. CDR3 nucleotide sequence: TGTGCCTGGAGTACCTACCCGTCCGTCTATGGCTACACCTTC.

The chain employs TRBV21-1 and TRBJ2-1; the table's D call of TRBD2 was not tested on the DNA. TRBV21-1 is noted as a pseudogene. The CDR3 consists of 17 residues. The CDR3 nucleotides read TGTGCCAGCAGGCCGATGTTGTGGGAGGCCCGGAGCAATGAGCAGTTCTTC. Translated: CASRPMLWEARSNEQFF.